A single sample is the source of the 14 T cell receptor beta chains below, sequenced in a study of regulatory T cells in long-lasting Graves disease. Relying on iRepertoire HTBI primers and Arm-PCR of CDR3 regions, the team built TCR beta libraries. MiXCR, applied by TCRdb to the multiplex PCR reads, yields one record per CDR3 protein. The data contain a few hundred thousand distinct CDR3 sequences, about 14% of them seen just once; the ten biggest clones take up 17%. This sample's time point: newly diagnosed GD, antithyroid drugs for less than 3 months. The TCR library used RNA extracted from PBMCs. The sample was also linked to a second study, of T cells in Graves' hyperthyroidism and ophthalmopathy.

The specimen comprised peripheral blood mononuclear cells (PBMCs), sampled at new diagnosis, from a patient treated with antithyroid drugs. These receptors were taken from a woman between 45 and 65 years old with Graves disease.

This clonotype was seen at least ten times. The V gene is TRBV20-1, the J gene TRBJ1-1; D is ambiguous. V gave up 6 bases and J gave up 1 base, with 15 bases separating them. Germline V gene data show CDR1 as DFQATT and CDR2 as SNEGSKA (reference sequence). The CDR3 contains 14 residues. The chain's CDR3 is CSAPSRGGNTEAFF. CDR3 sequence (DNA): TGCAGTGCCCCATCCCGAGGTGGGAACACTGAAGCTTTCTTT.

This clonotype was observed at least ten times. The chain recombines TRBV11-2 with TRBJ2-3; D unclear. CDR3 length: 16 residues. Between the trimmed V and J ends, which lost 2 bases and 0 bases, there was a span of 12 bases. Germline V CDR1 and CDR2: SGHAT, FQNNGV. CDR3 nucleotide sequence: TGTGCCAGCAGCTTAAGTCGTCCGGGCAGCACAGATACGCAGTATTTT. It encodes CASSLSRPGSTDTQYF. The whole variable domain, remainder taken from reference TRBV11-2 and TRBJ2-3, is EAGVAQSPRYKIIEKRQSVAFWCNPISGHATLYWYQQILGQGPKLLIQFQNNGVVDDSQLPKDRFSAERLKGVDSTLKIQPAKLEDSAVYLCASSLSRPGSTDTQYFGPGTRLTVL.

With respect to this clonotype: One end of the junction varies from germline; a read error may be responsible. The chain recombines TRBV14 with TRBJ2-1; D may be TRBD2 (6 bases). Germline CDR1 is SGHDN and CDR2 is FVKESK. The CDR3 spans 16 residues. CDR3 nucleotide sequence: TGTGCCAGCAGCCTTCGCCGGGACTTGCTATACAATAAGCAGTTCTTC. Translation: CASSLRRDLLYNKQFF.

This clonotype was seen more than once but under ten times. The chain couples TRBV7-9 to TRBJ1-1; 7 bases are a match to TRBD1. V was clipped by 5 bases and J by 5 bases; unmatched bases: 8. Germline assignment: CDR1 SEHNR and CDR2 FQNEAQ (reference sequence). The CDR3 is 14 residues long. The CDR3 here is CASSPGQIGTEAFF. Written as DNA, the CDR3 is TGTGCCAGCAGCCCGGGACAGATCGGGACTGAAGCTTTCTTT.

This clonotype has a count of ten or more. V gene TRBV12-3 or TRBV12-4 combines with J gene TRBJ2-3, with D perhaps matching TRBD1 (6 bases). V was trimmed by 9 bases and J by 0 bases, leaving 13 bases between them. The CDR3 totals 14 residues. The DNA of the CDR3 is TGTGCCAGTTCGAGGGGGTTCAGCACAGATACGCAGTATTTT. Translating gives CASSRGFSTDTQYF.

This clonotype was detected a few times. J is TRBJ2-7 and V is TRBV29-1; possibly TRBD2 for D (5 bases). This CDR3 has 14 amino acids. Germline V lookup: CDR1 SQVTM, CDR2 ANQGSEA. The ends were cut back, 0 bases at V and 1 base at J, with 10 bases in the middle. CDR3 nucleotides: TGCAGCGTTGAAGAAACGAGGAGGTCCTACGAGCAGTACTTC. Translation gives CSVEETRRSYEQYF.

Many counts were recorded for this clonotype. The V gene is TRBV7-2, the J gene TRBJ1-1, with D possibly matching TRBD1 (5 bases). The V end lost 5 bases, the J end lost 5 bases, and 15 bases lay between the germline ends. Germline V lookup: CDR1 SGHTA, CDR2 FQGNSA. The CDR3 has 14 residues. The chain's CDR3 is CASSGGGMRTEAFF. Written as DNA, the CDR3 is TGTGCCAGCAGCGGGGGGGGGATGAGGACTGAAGCTTTCTTT. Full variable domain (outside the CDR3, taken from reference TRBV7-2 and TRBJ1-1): GAGVSQSPSNKVTEKGKDVELRCDPISGHTALYWYRQSLGQGLEFLIYFQGNSAPDKSGLPSDRFSAERTGGSVSTLTIQRTQQEDSAVYLCASSGGGMRTEAFFGQGTRLTVV.

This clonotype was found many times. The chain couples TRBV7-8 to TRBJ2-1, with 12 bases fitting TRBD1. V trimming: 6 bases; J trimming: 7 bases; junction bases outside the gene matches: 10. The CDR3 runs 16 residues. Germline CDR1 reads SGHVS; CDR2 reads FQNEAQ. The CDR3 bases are TGTGCCAGCAGATACTTAGGGACAGGGGGCTATAATGAGCAGTTCTTC. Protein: CASRYLGTGGYNEQFF. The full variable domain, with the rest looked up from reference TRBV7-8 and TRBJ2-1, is GAGVSQSPRYKVAKRGQDVALRCDPISGHVSLFWYQQALGQGPEFLTYFQNEAQLDKSGLPSDRFFAERPEGSVSTLKIQRTQQEDSAVYLCASRYLGTGGYNEQFFGPGTRLTVL.

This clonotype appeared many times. The CDR3 sequence: CASSQGQWLAVNNEQFF. The DNA of the CDR3 is TGTGCCAGCAGCCAAGGTCAGTGGCTAGCGGTGAACAATGAGCAGTTCTTC. The gene calls are TRBV3-1 and TRBJ2-1; the match to TRBD2 covers 7 bases. This CDR3 comprises 17 residues. V shed 1 base, J shed 5 bases, and the junction held 11 bases outside the gene matches. Germline V gene data show CDR1 as LGHDT and CDR2 as YNNKEL (reference sequence).

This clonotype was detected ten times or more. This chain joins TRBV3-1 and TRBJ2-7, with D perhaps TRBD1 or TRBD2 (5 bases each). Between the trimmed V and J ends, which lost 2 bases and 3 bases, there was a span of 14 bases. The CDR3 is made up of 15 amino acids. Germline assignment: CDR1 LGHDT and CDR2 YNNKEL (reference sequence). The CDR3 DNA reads TGTGCCAGCAGCCAACCGTCCCGGGGCTTCTACGAGCAGTACTTC. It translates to CASSQPSRGFYEQYF.

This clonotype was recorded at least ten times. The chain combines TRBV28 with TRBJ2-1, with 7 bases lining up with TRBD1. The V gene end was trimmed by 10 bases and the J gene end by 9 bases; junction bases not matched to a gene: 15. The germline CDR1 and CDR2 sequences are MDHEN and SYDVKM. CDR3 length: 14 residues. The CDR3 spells CAIEGAGPSPEQFF. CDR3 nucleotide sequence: TGTGCCATCGAGGGGGCAGGGCCTTCCCCTGAGCAGTTCTTC.

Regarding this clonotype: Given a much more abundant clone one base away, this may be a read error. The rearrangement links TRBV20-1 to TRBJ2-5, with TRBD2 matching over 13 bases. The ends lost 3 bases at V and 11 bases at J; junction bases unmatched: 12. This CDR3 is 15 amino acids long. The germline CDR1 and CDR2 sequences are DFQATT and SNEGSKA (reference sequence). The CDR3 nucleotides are TGCAGTGCTAGTTTGACTAGCGGGAGGTGGAATGAGCAGTACTTC. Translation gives CSASLTSGRWNEQYF.

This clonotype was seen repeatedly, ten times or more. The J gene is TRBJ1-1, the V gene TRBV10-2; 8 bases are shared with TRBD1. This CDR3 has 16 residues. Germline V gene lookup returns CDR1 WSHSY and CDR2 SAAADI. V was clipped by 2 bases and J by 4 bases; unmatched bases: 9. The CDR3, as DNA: TGCGCCAGCAGTGAGGGGAACAGGGGGGTAGGCACTGAAGCTTTCTTT. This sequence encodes CASSEGNRGVGTEAFF.

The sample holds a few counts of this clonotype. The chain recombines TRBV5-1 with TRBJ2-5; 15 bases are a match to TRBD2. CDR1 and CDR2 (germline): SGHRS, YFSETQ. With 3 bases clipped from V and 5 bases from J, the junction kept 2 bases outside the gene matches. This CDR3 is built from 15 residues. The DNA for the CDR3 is TGCGCCAGCAGCTGGACTAGCGGGAGGGTGGAGACCCAGTACTTC. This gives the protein CASSWTSGRVETQYF.